This paragraph covers one T cell receptor (beta chain) sequence. At one end, the junction sequence differs from germline, possibly due to a read error. Germline CDR1 is MDHEN and CDR2 is SYDVKM. The CDR3 consists of 13 residues. These data are taken from a study of shared T cell receptors in the human thymus. TCRdb's copy holds only in-frame clones and misses some; the assay was immunoSEQ multiplex PCR. The sample has 640,000 or so clones, around 87% seen once. These same data were also listed under a study on human thymus T cells. In that study: What appeared biased in thymic and blood repertoires was the usage of V and J genes.

Sequencing was carried out using thymocytes. The V call is TRBV28, the J call TRBJ2-5; D remains unclear. This clonotype was sampled from a boy in the first two years of life with a congenital heart defect. In DNA, the CDR3 is TGTGCCAGCCGTTTGAGGCTCCAAGAGACCCAGTACTTC. It codes for CASRLRLQETQYF.